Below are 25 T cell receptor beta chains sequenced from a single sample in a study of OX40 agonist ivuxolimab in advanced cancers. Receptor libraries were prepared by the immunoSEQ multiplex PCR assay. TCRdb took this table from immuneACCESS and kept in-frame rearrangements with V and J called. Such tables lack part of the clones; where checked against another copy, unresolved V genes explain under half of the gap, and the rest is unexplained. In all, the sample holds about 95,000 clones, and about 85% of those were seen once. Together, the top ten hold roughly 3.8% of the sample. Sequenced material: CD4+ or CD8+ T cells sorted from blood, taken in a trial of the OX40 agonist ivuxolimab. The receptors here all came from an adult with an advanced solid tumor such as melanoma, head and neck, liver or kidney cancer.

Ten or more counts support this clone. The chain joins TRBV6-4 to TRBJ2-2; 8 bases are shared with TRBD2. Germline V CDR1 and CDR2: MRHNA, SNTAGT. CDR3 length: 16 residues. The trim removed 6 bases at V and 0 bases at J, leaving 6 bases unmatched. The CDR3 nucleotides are TGTGCCAGCAGCAATAGCGGGAATCCGAACACCGGGGAGCTGTTTTTT. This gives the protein CASSNSGNPNTGELFF.

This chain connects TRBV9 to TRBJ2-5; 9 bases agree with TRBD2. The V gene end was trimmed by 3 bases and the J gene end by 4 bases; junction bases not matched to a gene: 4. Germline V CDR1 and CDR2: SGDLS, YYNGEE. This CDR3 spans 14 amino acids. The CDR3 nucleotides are TGTGCCAGCAGCGCGAGCGGGAGGCCAGAGACCCAGTACTTC. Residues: CASSASGRPETQYF.

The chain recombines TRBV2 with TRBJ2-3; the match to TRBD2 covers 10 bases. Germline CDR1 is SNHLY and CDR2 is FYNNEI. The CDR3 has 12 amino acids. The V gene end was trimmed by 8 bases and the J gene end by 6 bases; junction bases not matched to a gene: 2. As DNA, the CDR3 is TGTGCCAGCCAACTAGCGGGGGATACGCAGTATTTT. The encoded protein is CASQLAGDTQYF.

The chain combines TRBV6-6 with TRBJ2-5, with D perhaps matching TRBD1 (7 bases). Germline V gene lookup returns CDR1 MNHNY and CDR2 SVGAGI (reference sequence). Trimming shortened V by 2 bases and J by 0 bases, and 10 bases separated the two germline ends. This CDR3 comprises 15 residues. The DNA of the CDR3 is TGTGCCAGCAGTTACGCGGGACAGAACCAAGAGACCCAGTACTTC. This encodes CASSYAGQNQETQYF.

This CDR3 reads CASSAIDRPTAGYTF. The CDR3 DNA is TGTGCCAGCAGTGCAATCGACAGGCCTACGGCTGGCTACACCTTC. The gene calls are TRBV25-1 and TRBJ1-2, with D possibly being TRBD1 (6 bases). Germline CDR1 MGHDK, CDR2 SYGVNS. V dropped 4 bases and J dropped 7 bases, with 19 bases sitting between them. The CDR3 is made up of 15 amino acids.

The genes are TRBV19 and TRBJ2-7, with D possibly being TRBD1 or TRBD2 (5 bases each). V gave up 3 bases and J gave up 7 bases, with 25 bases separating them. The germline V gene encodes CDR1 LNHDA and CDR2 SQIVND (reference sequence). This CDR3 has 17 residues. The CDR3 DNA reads TGTGCCAGTAGTATCGGGGCCCCGGGACCGCGACCGGGGGAGCAGTACTTC. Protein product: CASSIGAPGPRPGEQYF.

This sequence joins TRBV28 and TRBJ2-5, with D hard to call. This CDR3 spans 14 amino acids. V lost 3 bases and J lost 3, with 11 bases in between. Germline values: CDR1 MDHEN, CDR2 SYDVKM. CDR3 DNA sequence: TGTGCCAGCAGTTTCCCCCTCCGTAAAGAGACCCAGTACTTC. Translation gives CASSFPLRKETQYF.

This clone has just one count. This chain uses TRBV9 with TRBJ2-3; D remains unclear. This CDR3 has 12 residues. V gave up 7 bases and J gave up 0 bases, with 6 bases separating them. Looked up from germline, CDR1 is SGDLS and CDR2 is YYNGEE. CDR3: CASGSSTDTQYF. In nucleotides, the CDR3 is TGTGCCAGCGGATCTAGCACAGATACGCAGTATTTT. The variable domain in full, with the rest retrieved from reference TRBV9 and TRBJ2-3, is DSGVTQTPKHLITATGQRVTLRCSPRSGDLSVYWYQQSLDQGLQFLIQYYNGEERAKGNILERFSAQQFPDLHSELNLSSLELGDSALYFCASGSSTDTQYFGPGTRLTVL.

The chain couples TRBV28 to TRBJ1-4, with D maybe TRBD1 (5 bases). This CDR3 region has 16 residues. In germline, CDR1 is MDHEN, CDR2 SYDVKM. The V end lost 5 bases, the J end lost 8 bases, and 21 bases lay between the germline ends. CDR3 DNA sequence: TGTGCCAGCAGTCGAATTACACCAAGTGGGGGGGAAAAACTGTTTTTT. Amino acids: CASSRITPSGGEKLFF.

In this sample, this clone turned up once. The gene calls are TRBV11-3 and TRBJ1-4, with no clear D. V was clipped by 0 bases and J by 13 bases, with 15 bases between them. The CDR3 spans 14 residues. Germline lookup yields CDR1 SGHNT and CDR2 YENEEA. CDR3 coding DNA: TGTGCCAGCAGCTTAGATAATATGGGAGGTCGACTGTTTTTT. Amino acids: CASSLDNMGGRLFF.

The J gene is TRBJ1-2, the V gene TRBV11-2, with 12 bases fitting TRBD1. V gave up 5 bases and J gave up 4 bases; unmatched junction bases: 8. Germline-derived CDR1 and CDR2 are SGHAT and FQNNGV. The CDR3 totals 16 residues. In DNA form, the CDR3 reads TGTGCCAGCAGCCCGACTGGGACAGGGGGCTTCTATGGCTACACCTTC. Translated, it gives CASSPTGTGGFYGYTF.

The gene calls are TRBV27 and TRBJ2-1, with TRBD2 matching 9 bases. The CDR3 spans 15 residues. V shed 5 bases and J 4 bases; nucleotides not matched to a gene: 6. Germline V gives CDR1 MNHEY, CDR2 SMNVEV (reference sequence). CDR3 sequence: CASSRLAGSYNEQFF. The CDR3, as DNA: TGTGCCAGCAGTAGGCTAGCGGGAAGTTACAATGAGCAGTTCTTC.

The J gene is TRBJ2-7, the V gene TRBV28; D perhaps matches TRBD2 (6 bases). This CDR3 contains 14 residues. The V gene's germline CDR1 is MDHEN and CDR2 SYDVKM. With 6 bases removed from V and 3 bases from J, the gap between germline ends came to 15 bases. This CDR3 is CASRTGTSFYEQYF. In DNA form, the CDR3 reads TGTGCCAGCAGAACTGGGACTTCATTCTACGAGCAGTACTTC. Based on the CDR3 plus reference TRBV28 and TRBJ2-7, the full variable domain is DVKVTQSSRYLVKRTGEKVFLECVQDMDHENMFWYRQDPGLGLRLIYFSYDVKMKEKGDIPEGYSVSREKKERFSLILESASTNQTSMYLCASRTGTSFYEQYFGPGTRLTVT.

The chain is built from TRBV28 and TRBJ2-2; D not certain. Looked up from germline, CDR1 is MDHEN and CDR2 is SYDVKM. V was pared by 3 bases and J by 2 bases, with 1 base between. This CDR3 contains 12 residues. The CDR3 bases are TGTGCCAGCAGTTTCAACACCGGGGAGCTGTTTTTT. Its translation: CASSFNTGELFF.

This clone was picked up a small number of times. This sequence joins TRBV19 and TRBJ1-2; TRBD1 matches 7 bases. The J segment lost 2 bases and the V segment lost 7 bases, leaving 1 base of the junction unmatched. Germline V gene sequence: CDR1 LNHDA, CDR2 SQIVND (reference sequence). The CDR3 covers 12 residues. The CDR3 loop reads CASIQGNYGYTF. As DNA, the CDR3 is TGTGCCAGTATACAGGGGAACTATGGCTACACCTTC.

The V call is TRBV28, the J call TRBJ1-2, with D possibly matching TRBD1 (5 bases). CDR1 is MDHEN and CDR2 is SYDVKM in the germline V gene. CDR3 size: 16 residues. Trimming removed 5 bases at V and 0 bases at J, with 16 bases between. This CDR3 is CASSPPGQAANYGYTF. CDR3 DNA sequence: TGTGCCAGCAGTCCTCCGGGGCAAGCAGCTAACTATGGCTACACCTTC.

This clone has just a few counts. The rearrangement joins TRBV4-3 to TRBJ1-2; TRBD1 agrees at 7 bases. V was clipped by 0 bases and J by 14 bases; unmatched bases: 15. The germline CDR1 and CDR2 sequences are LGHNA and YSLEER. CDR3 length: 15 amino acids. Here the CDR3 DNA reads TGCGCCAGCAGCCAAGATCGGGGCAGGGGGGAGGTTTGGACCTTC. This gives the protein CASSQDRGRGEVWTF.

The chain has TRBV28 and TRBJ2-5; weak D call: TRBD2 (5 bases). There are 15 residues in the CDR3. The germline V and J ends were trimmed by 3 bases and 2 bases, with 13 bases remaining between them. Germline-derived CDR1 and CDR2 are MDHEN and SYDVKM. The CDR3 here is CASSLSRGGQETQYF. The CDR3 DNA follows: TGTGCCAGCAGTTTGAGTCGGGGTGGGCAAGAGACCCAGTACTTC.

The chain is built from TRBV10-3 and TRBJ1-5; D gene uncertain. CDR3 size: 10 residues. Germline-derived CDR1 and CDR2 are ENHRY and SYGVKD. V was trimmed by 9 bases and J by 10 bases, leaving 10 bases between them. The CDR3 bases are TGTGCCATTCTAACCGGACCCCAGCATTTT. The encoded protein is CAILTGPQHF.

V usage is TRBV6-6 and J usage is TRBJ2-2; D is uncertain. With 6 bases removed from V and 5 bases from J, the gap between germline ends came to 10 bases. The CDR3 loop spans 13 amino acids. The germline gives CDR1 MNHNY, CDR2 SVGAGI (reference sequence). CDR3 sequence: CASSPLLTGELFF. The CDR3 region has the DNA TGTGCCAGCAGCCCTTTATTAACCGGGGAGCTGTTTTTT.

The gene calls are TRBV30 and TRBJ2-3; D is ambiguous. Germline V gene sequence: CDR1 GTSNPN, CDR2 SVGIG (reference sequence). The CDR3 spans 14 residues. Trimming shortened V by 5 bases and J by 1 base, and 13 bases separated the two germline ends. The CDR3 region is CAWGKRGRTDTQYF. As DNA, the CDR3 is TGTGCCTGGGGCAAGCGCGGACGCACAGATACGCAGTATTTT.

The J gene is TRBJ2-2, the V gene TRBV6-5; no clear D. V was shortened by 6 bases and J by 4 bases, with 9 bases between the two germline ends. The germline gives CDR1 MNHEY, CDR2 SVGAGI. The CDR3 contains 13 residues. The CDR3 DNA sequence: TGTGCCAGCAGCATGATTGGCACCGGGGAGCTGTTTTTT. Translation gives CASSMIGTGELFF.

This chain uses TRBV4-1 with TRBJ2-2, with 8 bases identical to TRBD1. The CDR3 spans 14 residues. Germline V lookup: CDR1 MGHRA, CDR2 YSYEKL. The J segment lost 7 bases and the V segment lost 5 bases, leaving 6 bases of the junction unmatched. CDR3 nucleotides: TGCGCCAGCAGCTGGACAGGGCGGAACGGGGAGCTGTTTTTT. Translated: CASSWTGRNGELFF.

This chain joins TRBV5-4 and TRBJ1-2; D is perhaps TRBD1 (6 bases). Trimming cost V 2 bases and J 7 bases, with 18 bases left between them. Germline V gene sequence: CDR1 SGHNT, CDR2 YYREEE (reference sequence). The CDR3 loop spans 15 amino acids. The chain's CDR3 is CASSLVGGRIGGYTF. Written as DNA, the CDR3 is TGTGCCAGCAGCTTAGTGGGGGGCCGGATTGGTGGCTACACCTTC. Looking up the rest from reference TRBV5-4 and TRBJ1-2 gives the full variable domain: ETGVTQSPTHLIKTRGQQVTLRCSSQSGHNTVSWYQQALGQGPQFIFQYYREEENGRGNFPPRFSGLQFPNYSSELNVNALELDDSALYLCASSLVGGRIGGYTFGSGTRLTVV.

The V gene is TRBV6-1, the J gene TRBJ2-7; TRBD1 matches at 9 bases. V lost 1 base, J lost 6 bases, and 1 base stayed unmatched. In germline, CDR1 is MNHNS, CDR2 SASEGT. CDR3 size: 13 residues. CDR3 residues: CASSEGTGVEQYF. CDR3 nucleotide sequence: TGTGCCAGCAGTGAAGGGACAGGGGTCGAGCAGTACTTC.